This entry lists 15 T cell receptor beta chains sequenced from one sample in a study of OX40 agonist ivuxolimab in advanced cancers. TCRdb's copy holds only in-frame clones and misses some; the assay was immunoSEQ multiplex PCR. This table has approximately 74,000 clones, more than 70% appearing once. The input for sequencing was CD4+ or CD8+ T cells sorted from blood, taken in a trial of the OX40 agonist ivuxolimab. The receptors originated from an adult with an advanced solid tumor such as melanoma, head and neck, liver or kidney cancer.

This clone was recorded only once. The genes are TRBV28 and TRBJ1-2, with D possibly matching TRBD1 (6 bases). Trimming removed 5 bases from V and 6 bases from J, with 10 bases in between. Germline V CDR1 and CDR2: MDHEN, SYDVKM. CDR3 length equals 12 residues. Here the CDR3 DNA reads TGTGCCAGCAGTAGGGGGAAGGATGGCTACACCTTC. Protein: CASSRGKDGYTF.

The chain is built from TRBV5-4 and TRBJ2-7, with TRBD1 matching over 7 bases. This CDR3 has 15 amino acids. The V gene's germline CDR1 is SGHNT and CDR2 YYREEE (reference sequence). The J segment lost 0 bases and the V segment lost 4 bases, leaving 7 bases of the junction unmatched. CDR3 sequence reads: CASSLAGTASYEQYF. CDR3 nucleotides: TGTGCCAGCAGCCTCGCTGGGACAGCCTCCTACGAGCAGTACTTC.

As for this clone: An end of the junction does not agree with germline; a read error may underlie this. The chain employs TRBV7-2 and TRBJ2-7; 9 nucleotides agree with TRBD1. The CDR3 length is 13 residues. Per the germline V gene, CDR1 is SGHTA and CDR2 is FQGNSA. In DNA form, the CDR3 reads TGTGCCAGCAGCACTAGGACAGGGGTAAATTCGCACTTC. It codes for CASSTRTGVNSHF.

The chain uses TRBV9 and TRBJ2-3; D is unclear. Trimming shortened V by 0 bases and J by 1 base, and 12 bases separated the two germline ends. This CDR3 region has 16 residues. Per germline, CDR1 SGDLS and CDR2 YYNGEE. The CDR3 region is CASSVGGSLGTDTQYF. The CDR3 DNA follows: TGTGCCAGCAGCGTAGGGGGTAGCCTCGGCACAGATACGCAGTATTTT.

In this sample, this clone turned up once. The rearrangement joins TRBV28 to TRBJ1-4; D possibly corresponds to TRBD1 (5 bases). Germline V gene sequence: CDR1 MDHEN, CDR2 SYDVKM. This CDR3 is built from 13 residues. Trimming shortened V by 10 bases and J by 5 bases, and 14 bases separated the two germline ends. The CDR3 region has the DNA TGTGCCACCCACCGGGGGAGAAATGAAAAACTGTTTTTT. It translates to CATHRGRNEKLFF.

The chain has TRBV7-2 and TRBJ2-2; possible D gene TRBD2, 6 bases. The germline gives CDR1 SGHTA, CDR2 FQGNSA. The CDR3 has 16 residues. V dropped 2 bases and J dropped 4 bases, with 14 bases sitting between them. CDR3 DNA sequence: TGTGCCAGCAGCTTACGCGGGGCCGGGGGCACCGGGGAGCTGTTTTTT. It yields the protein CASSLRGAGGTGELFF. Combining the CDR3 with reference TRBV7-2 and TRBJ2-2 gives the whole variable domain GAGVSQSPSNKVTEKGKDVELRCDPISGHTALYWYRQSLGQGLEFLIYFQGNSAPDKSGLPSDRFSAERTGGSVSTLTIQRTQQEDSAVYLCASSLRGAGGTGELFFGEGSRLTVL.

This sequence joins TRBV30 and TRBJ2-7, with a tentative D call TRBD2 (6 bases). The CDR3 is 14 amino acids. Germline loops: CDR1 GTSNPN, CDR2 SVGIG (reference sequence). The V end lost 3 bases, the J end lost 0 bases, and 12 bases lay between the germline ends. CDR3 protein: CAWRPGLSSYEQYF. In DNA form, the CDR3 reads TGTGCCTGGAGGCCGGGACTTAGCTCCTACGAGCAGTACTTC.

This chain uses TRBV2 with TRBJ2-7; TRBD1 matches 8 bases. The CDR3 has 13 amino acids. V trimming: 6 bases; J trimming: 5 bases; junction bases outside the gene matches: 6. Per germline, CDR1 SNHLY and CDR2 FYNNEI. CDR3 DNA sequence: TGTGCCAGCAGCAAGGACAGGGTCCACGAGCAGTACTTC. Residues: CASSKDRVHEQYF.

The rearrangement joins TRBV9 to TRBJ2-4, with 11 bases identical to TRBD1. This CDR3 has 15 amino acids. V shed 4 bases, J shed 8 bases, and the junction held 8 bases outside the gene matches. In germline, CDR1 is SGDLS, CDR2 YYNGEE. CDR3 loop: CASSKGQGARYIQYF. CDR3 bases: TGTGCCAGCAGCAAAGGACAGGGGGCTAGGTACATTCAGTACTTC.

V gene TRBV15 combines with J gene TRBJ1-2, with 7 bases fitting TRBD1. V lost 1 base, J lost 4 bases, and 3 bases stayed unmatched. The CDR3 consists of 14 residues. Germline V gene data show CDR1 as LNHNV and CDR2 as YYDKDF (reference sequence). CDR3 region: CATSRGQGLYGYTF. The DNA for the CDR3 is TGTGCCACCAGCAGAGGACAGGGCCTCTATGGCTACACCTTC.

V is TRBV6-1 and J is TRBJ1-3, with 11 positions matching TRBD1. The CDR3 is 13 amino acids. From germline, CDR1 is MNHNS and CDR2 SASEGT. The J segment lost 8 bases and the V segment lost 7 bases, leaving 4 bases of the junction unmatched. The CDR3 DNA sequence: TGTGCCAGCAATGGACAGGGGGCTTACACCATATATTTT. This gives the protein CASNGQGAYTIYF.

The chain has TRBV25-1 and TRBJ1-1; D may be TRBD1 (5 bases). Trimming removed 1 base from V and 4 bases from J, with 7 bases in between. The CDR3 totals 13 residues. Germline V CDR1 and CDR2: MGHDK, SYGVNS. CDR3 amino acids: CASSEFGGTEAFF. CDR3 nucleotides: TGTGCCAGCAGTGAATTTGGGGGCACTGAAGCTTTCTTT.

The chain is built from TRBV19 and TRBJ1-5; D gene uncertain. The CDR3 length is 13 residues. With 10 bases removed from V and 7 bases from J, the gap between germline ends came to 17 bases. Germline-derived CDR1 and CDR2 are LNHDA and SQIVND (reference sequence). CDR3 DNA sequence: TGTGCCACCCGATTGGCGGGGATACAGCCCCAGCATTTT. Encoded protein: CATRLAGIQPQHF.

V is TRBV29-1 and J is TRBJ2-5, with D possibly TRBD1 on 5 matching bases. Deletions cut 7 bases from V and 4 bases from J, with 16 bases between. The CDR3 sequence is 13 residues long. Per the germline V gene, CDR1 is SQVTM and CDR2 is ANQGSEA. The CDR3 protein is CSAVVPGAETQYF. In DNA form, the CDR3 reads TGCAGCGCTGTGGTTCCTGGGGCAGAGACCCAGTACTTC.

In this sample, this clone turned up once. The V gene is TRBV7-9, the J gene TRBJ2-6; perhaps TRBD1 as D (6 bases). Trimming took 4 bases from V and 0 from J, leaving 16 bases between them. CDR3 length: 18 residues. Germline V gives CDR1 SEHNR, CDR2 FQNEAQ (reference sequence). The CDR3: CASSSGTRKPSGANVLTF. CDR3 nucleotides: TGTGCCAGCAGCTCCGGGACAAGGAAACCCTCTGGGGCCAACGTCCTGACTTTC.